This T cell receptor beta chain stems from a study of control samples from healthy donors and cancer patients. V lost 0 bases to trimming and J lost 5 bases, with 13 bases between them. The germline CDR1 and CDR2 sequences are SEHNR and FQNEAQ (reference sequence). The CDR3 covers 15 residues. TCRdb's copy holds only in-frame clones and misses some; the assay was immunoSEQ multiplex PCR. The table has 20,000 to 25,000 clones, approximately 81% seen once. The chain has TRBV7-9 and TRBJ1-1; D is undetermined. What was sequenced was PBMCs. This sequence was found in a man aged 60-69 years with colorectal cancer. The CDR3 nucleotides read TGTGCCAGCAGCTTAGCGCAAGGGAGGAAGACTGAAGCTTTCTTT. Translation gives CASSLAQGRKTEAFF.